The 19 T cell receptor beta chains presented below share a single source sample, sequenced in a study of shared T cell receptors in the human thymus. The table came from immunoSEQ multiplex PCR; TCRdb's copy has only in-frame clones and leaves some out. The repertoire holds 650,000 to 950,000 clones, with 70% to 90% as singletons. In addition, the sample was reused for a study of human thymus T cells.

The sequencing sample was made of thymocytes. Receptor source: a girl less than two years old with a congenital heart defect.

The V gene is TRBV7-2, the J gene TRBJ1-6; D possibly corresponds to TRBD1 (6 bases). Trimming removed 3 bases from V and 9 bases from J, with 18 bases in between. Germline V lookup: CDR1 SGHTA, CDR2 FQGNSA. The CDR3 contains 16 residues. In DNA form, the CDR3 reads TGTGCCAGCAGCTTGGTAGGGGGAATTATTGGTTCACCCCTCCACTTT. This gives the protein CASSLVGGIIGSPLHF.

This clone was seen a single time. V and J are TRBV5-5 and TRBJ1-1; no clear D gene. V lost 0 bases to trimming and J lost 4 bases, with 10 bases between them. The CDR3 runs to 14 residues. Germline values: CDR1 SGHKS, CDR2 YYEKEE (reference sequence). CDR3 amino acids: CASSLVRGGTEAFF. The CDR3 DNA follows: TGTGCCAGCAGCTTGGTCCGGGGTGGCACTGAAGCTTTCTTT.

The chain links TRBV1 to TRBJ2-1; the table's D gene call, TRBD2, was not cross checked with the DNA. TRBV1 is labeled a pseudogene. This CDR3 is built from 17 residues. CDR3 in amino acids: CTSSHLELAGVWNEQFF. CDR3 sequence (DNA): TGCACCAGCAGCCACCTCGAACTAGCGGGGGTTTGGAATGAGCAGTTCTTC.

The chain links TRBV15 to TRBJ2-1; a possible D gene is TRBD1 (5 bases). V was clipped by 0 bases and J by 3 bases, with 9 bases between them. Germline V gives CDR1 LNHNV, CDR2 YYDKDF (reference sequence). The CDR3 spans 15 residues. The CDR3 loop is CATSRDRGYYNEQFF. DNA of the CDR3: TGTGCCACCAGCAGAGATAGGGGTTACTACAATGAGCAGTTCTTC. The full variable domain, its missing parts supplied by reference TRBV15 and TRBJ2-1, is DAMVIQNPRYQVTQFGKPVTLSCSQTLNHNVMYWYQQKSSQAPKLLFHYYDKDFNNEADTPDNFQSRRPNTSFCFLDIRSPGLGDTAMYLCATSRDRGYYNEQFFGPGTRLTVL.

The gene calls are TRBV4-1 and TRBJ2-7, with 8 bases matching TRBD1. The CDR3 sequence is 16 residues long. The J segment lost 3 bases and the V segment lost 4 bases, leaving 11 bases of the junction unmatched. Germline assignment: CDR1 MGHRA and CDR2 YSYEKL. This CDR3 reads CASSPREDREHYEQYF. In DNA form, the CDR3 reads TGCGCCAGCAGCCCAAGGGAGGACAGGGAACACTACGAGCAGTACTTC.

The CDR3: CASLNRSHSGANVLTF. The CDR3 DNA sequence: TGTGCCAGCTTGAACAGGTCCCACTCTGGGGCCAACGTCCTGACTTTC. This chain connects TRBV5-8 to TRBJ2-6; the D gene is possibly TRBD1 (5 bases). Trimming cost V 7 bases and J 0 bases, with 14 bases left between them. Germline V gene lookup returns CDR1 SGHTS and CDR2 YDEGEE. This CDR3 is 16 amino acids long.

This clone was detected only a few times. The rearrangement uses TRBV11-2 and TRBJ1-1; D possibly corresponds to TRBD1 (5 bases). Trimming removed 3 bases at V and 2 bases at J, with 10 bases between. The CDR3 spans 14 residues. Germline-derived CDR1 and CDR2 are SGHAT and FQNNGV. CDR3 in DNA: TGTGCCAGCAGCTTCAGGACAAGCAACACTGAAGCTTTCTTT. Translation gives CASSFRTSNTEAFF.

In DNA, the CDR3 is TGTGCCAGCAGTTTATGTAAGCGGATATCGAACACTGAAGCTTTCTTT. This codes for CASSLCKRISNTEAFF. The chain couples TRBV28 to TRBJ1-1; D is unclear. The germline V and J ends were trimmed by 0 bases and 1 base, with 12 bases remaining between them. The CDR3 has 16 amino acids. Germline values: CDR1 MDHEN, CDR2 SYDVKM.

Remarks on this clone: This sample also contains other DNA sequences that code for the same CDR3. The chain is built from TRBV28 and TRBJ1-6; 10 nucleotides line up with TRBD1. Germline lookup yields CDR1 MDHEN and CDR2 SYDVKM. The CDR3 contains 20 residues. The trim removed 7 bases at V and 3 bases at J, leaving 18 bases unmatched. CDR3 in DNA: TGTGCCAGCACCAACTTCGGGACAGGGGTAAACTCTCTCTATAATTCACCCCTCCACTTT. Translation gives CASTNFGTGVNSLYNSPLHF.

V gene TRBV5-1 combines with J gene TRBJ2-7; a possible D gene is TRBD2 (5 bases). The CDR3 runs 14 residues. Per germline, CDR1 SGHRS and CDR2 YFSETQ. With 4 bases removed from V and 9 bases from J, the gap between germline ends came to 20 bases. This CDR3 reads CASSLLRGCDLQYF. In DNA form, the CDR3 reads TGCGCCAGCAGCCTCCTGAGAGGGTGTGACTTGCAGTACTTC.

V is TRBV7-8 and J is TRBJ1-2, with TRBD1 as a possible D gene (6 bases). Looked up from germline, CDR1 is SGHVS and CDR2 is FQNEAQ. The V and J ends lost 4 bases and 7 bases respectively, with 19 bases between them. The CDR3 is 15 amino acids. CDR3 residues: CASSSRTGKVFGYTF. The CDR3 nucleotides read TGTGCCAGCAGCTCAAGAACAGGGAAAGTTTTTGGCTACACCTTC.

This clone came up a few times. The chain employs TRBV6-4 and TRBJ1-6; a possible D gene is TRBD1 (5 bases). This CDR3 is 15 amino acids long. Germline CDR1 MRHNA, CDR2 SNTAGT. Trimming cost V 3 bases and J 10 bases, with 16 bases left between them. The CDR3 region is CASSERGVGGSPLHF. Written as DNA, the CDR3 is TGTGCCAGCAGTGAACGGGGCGTGGGAGGGTCACCCCTCCACTTT.

This clone occurred a few times. This chain joins TRBV7-2 and TRBJ2-3; D unclear. Germline lookup yields CDR1 SGHTA and CDR2 FQGNSA. Trimming removed 5 bases from V and 5 bases from J, with 20 bases in between. The CDR3 spans 16 residues. CDR3 DNA: TGTGCCAGCAGCCCGGAGTCGGCCACAACTGGAGATACGCAGTATTTT. Translation gives CASSPESATTGDTQYF.

This chain uses TRBV7-9 with TRBJ1-2; 11 nucleotides line up with TRBD1. The CDR3 is 18 amino acids. Germline V gives CDR1 SEHNR, CDR2 FQNEAQ (reference sequence). V dropped 0 bases and J dropped 1; count of bases not matched to a gene: 7. In DNA, the CDR3 is TGTGCCAGCAGCTTAGCGTGGGACAGGGGGTTCTTTAACTATGGCTACACCTTC. Translated: CASSLAWDRGFFNYGYTF.

V usage is TRBV5-6 and J usage is TRBJ1-1; D is possibly TRBD1 (6 bases). Trimming took 6 bases from V and 0 from J, leaving 15 bases between them. The V gene's germline CDR1 is SGHDT and CDR2 YYEEEE. The CDR3 sequence is 15 residues long. The CDR3 loop is CASKPSDSMNTEAFF. The CDR3 coding sequence is TGTGCCAGCAAGCCATCGGACAGCATGAACACTGAAGCTTTCTTT.

The rearrangement uses TRBV14 and TRBJ2-2, with D perhaps TRBD2 (5 bases). Looked up from germline, CDR1 is SGHDN and CDR2 is FVKESK. Trimming removed 2 bases from V and 4 bases from J, with 17 bases in between. The CDR3 has 17 residues. The CDR3 reads CASSQRHNTRGTGELFF. CDR3 in DNA: TGTGCCAGCAGCCAAAGACATAACACCCGGGGCACCGGGGAGCTGTTTTTT.

The chain recombines TRBV19 with TRBJ1-1, with D hard to call. Trimming removed 5 bases from V and 4 bases from J, with 14 bases in between. The CDR3 has 14 residues. Per germline, CDR1 LNHDA and CDR2 SQIVND (reference sequence). Written as DNA, the CDR3 is TGTGCCAGTAGTCCCTGGGAGGGTCCCACTGAAGCTTTCTTT. Its protein product is CASSPWEGPTEAFF.

The chain uses TRBV11-2 and TRBJ2-1; TRBD2 matches 7 bases. Trimming at V came to 5 bases and at J to 5 bases, leaving 15 bases not matched to a gene. Germline loops: CDR1 SGHAT, CDR2 FQNNGV. CDR3 length equals 17 residues. Written as DNA, the CDR3 is TGTGCCAGCAGCGGAAACCGTTTGGGGGGGGGACACAATGAGCAGTTCTTC. It translates to CASSGNRLGGGHNEQFF.

The count of this clone is one. V usage is TRBV28 and J usage is TRBJ1-4, with D unclear. Germline assignment: CDR1 MDHEN and CDR2 SYDVKM. The CDR3 runs 11 residues. The V end was cut by 6 bases, the J end by 4 bases, with 3 bases between. CDR3 nucleotide sequence: TGTGCCAGCAGCCTTAATGAAAAACTGTTTTTT. It specifies CASSLNEKLFF.